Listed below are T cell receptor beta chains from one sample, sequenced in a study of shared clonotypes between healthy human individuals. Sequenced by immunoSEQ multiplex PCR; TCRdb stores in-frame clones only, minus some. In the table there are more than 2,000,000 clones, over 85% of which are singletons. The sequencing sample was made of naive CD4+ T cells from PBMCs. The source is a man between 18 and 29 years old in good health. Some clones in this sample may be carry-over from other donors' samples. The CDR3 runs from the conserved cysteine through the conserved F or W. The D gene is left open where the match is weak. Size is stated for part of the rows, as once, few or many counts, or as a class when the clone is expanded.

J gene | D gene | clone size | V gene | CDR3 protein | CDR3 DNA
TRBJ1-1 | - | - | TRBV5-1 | CASKRQAGNTEAFF | TGCGCCAGCAAGAGACAGGCGGGGAACACTGAAGCTTTCTTT
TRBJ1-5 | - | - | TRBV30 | CAWDAGAGQPQHF | TGTGCCTGGGATGCGGGGGCTGGTCAGCCCCAGCATTTT
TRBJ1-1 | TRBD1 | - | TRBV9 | CASSARTGGTEAFF | TGTGCCAGCAGCGCCCGGACAGGGGGGACCGAAGCTTTCTTT
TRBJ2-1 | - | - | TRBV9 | CASSVAGEGNEQFF | TGTGCCAGCAGCGTAGCGGGAGAAGGCAATGAGCAGTTCTTC
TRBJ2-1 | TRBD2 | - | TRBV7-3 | CASSQTSGRFNEQFF | TGTGCCAGCAGCCAGACTAGCGGGAGGTTCAATGAGCAGTTCTTC
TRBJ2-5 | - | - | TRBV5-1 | CASSLNPSYQETQYF | TGCGCCAGCAGCTTAAATCCCTCGTACCAAGAGACCCAGTACTTC
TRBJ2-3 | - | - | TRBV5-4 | CASSLSERTDTQYF | TGTGCCAGCAGCCTTTCAGAACGCACAGATACGCAGTATTTT
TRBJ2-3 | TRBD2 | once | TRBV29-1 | CSLRTSGSTDTQYF | TGCAGCCTTCGGACTAGCGGTAGCACAGATACGCAGTATTTT
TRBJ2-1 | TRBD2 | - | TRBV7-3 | CASSARTSGSKEQFF | TGTGCCAGCAGCGCCCGGACTAGCGGGAGTAAGGAGCAGTTCTTC
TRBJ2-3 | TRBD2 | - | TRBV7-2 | CASSLLGLAGVSTDTQYF | TGTGCCAGCAGCTTACTCGGACTAGCGGGGGTAAGCACAGATACGCAGTATTTT
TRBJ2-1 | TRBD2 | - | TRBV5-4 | CASSQGTSGTYNEQFF | TGTGCCAGCAGCCAAGGGACTAGCGGGACCTACAATGAGCAGTTCTTC
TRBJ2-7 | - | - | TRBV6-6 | CASSPTAGVAYEQYF | TGTGCCAGCAGCCCGACCGCAGGGGTAGCCTACGAGCAGTACTTC
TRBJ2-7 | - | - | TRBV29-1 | CSVGAPDHPTYEQYF | TGCAGCGTTGGGGCTCCCGACCACCCTACCTACGAGCAGTACTTC
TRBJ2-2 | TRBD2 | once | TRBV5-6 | CASSLSGRVIGELFF | TGTGCCAGCAGCTTAAGCGGGAGAGTTATCGGGGAGCTGTTTTTT
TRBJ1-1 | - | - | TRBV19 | CASSILRGSGTEAFF | TGTGCCAGTAGTATTCTTAGAGGGTCTGGCACTGAAGCTTTCTTT
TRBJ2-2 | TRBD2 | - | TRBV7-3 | CASSAQATGAGNGELFF | TGTGCCAGCAGCGCCCAAGCTACCGGAGCGGGGAACGGGGAGCTGTTTTTT
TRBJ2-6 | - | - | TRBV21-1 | CASSKKEEGSGGAGANVLTF | TGTGCCAGCAGCAAAAAGGAGGAGGGCTCCGGAGGGGCTGGGGCCAACGTCCTGACTTTC
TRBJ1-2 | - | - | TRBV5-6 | CASSAGTFRGYGYTF | TGTGCCAGCAGCGCCGGGACATTCCGCGGCTATGGCTACACCTTC
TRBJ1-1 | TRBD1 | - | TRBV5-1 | CASSINRGMNTEAFF | TGCGCCAGCAGCATAAACAGGGGAATGAACACTGAAGCTTTCTTT
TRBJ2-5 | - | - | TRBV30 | CALTGGGETQYF | TGTGCCCTCACGGGGGGCGGAGAGACCCAGTACTTC
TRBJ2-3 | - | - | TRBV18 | CASSPPDRLYTDTQYF | TGTGCCAGCTCACCCCCTGACCGGCTTTACACAGATACGCAGTATTTT
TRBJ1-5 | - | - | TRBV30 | CAWSGGYSNQPQHF | TGTGCCTGGAGTGGGGGCTATAGCAATCAGCCCCAGCATTTT
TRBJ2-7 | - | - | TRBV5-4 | CASRSRVANSYEEQYF | TGTGCCAGCAGGTCCCGAGTAGCGAACTCCTACGAGGAGCAGTACTTC
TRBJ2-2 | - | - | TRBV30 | CGRHSRAETGELFF | TGTGGAAGGCATTCCAGGGCGGAAACCGGGGAGCTGTTTTTT